The clone carrying this T cell receptor (beta chain) occurred once. The data originate from a study of shared clonotypes between healthy human individuals. This CDR3 comprises 18 residues. Germline CDR1 SEHNR, CDR2 FQNEAQ (reference sequence). V trimming: 1 base; J trimming: 3 bases; junction bases outside the gene matches: 13. The authors divided CD4+ cells into CD45RA+ naive and CD45RA-negative memory subsets. Each replicate PCR on the sorted subsets used 200 to 250 ng DNA (about 30,000 T cell genomes). TCRdb keeps only in-frame clones here, not all; method: immunoSEQ multiplex PCR. This table holds about 2.4 million clones, around nine tenths found once.

The rearrangement uses TRBV7-9 and TRBJ2-3; 7 bases match TRBD1. The sequence derives from a man younger than 30 in good health. The material sequenced was naive CD4+ T cells sorted from blood. Subset described: CD45RA+ positively selected. CDR3 amino acids: CASSLVGGPGKGTDTQYF. The CDR3 DNA reads TGTGCCAGCAGCTTAGTAGGGGGCCCAGGGAAAGGGACAGATACGCAGTATTTT.